This T cell receptor (beta chain) was recorded in a study of blood T cells in healthy people across ages. Findings and caveats of the study: There was no known CMV status for donors, so expanded clonotype changes were possibly confounded. Investigators viewed diversity estimates from one million T cells as underestimates, the study reported.

Per-sample yields of isolated PBMCs were at least 6 million. Using a J-beta primer mix together with a sample-barcoded 5' primer, a second PCR was run for roughly 6 to 12 cycles. Each cDNA molecule carried a tag from a template-switch adaptor that contained 12 random nucleotides. TCRdb reprocessed the 5' RACE reads via MiXCR and lists one record per CDR3 protein. The data contain about 650,000 distinct CDR3 sequences, less than 40% of them singletons. The sample holds many counts of this clonotype. Its antigen is not known. V dropped 6 bases and J dropped 0 bases, with 13 bases sitting between them. The germline CDR1 and CDR2 sequences are ENHRY and SYGVKD. This CDR3 contains 15 residues.

Specimen: blood. The V gene is TRBV10-3, the J gene TRBJ2-3, with D possibly being TRBD1 (6 bases). This receptor was obtained from a woman older than 75 in good health. CDR3 region: CAIRRTETSTDTQYF. The CDR3 DNA reads TGTGCCATCAGGAGGACAGAGACTAGCACAGATACGCAGTATTTT.